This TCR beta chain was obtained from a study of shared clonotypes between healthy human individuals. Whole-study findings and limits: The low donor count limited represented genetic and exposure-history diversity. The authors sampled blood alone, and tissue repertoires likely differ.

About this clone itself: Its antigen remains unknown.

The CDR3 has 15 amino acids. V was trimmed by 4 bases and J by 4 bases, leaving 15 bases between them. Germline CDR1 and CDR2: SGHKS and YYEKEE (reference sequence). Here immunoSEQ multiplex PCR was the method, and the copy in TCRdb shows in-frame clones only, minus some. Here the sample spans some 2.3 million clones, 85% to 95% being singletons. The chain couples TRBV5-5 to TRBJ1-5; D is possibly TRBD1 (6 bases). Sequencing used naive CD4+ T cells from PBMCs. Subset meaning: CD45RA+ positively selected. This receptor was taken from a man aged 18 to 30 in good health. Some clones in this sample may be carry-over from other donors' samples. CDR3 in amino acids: CASSLQGGSNQPQHF. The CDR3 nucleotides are TGTGCCAGCAGCCTACAGGGCGGGTCGAATCAGCCCCAGCATTTT.